One sample yielded the 32 T cell receptor beta chains listed below, sequenced in a study of blood T cell repertoires in COVID-19. Only in-frame clones appear in the TCRdb table, and some are missing; sequencing was by immunoSEQ multiplex PCR. Seen here are 150,000 to 200,000 clones, approximately 75% observed once, and the top ten hold approximately 10%. Sequencing was carried out using peripheral blood. The receptor source for this set is a human donor in a cohort sampled during active COVID-19.

V gene TRBV5-5 combines with J gene TRBJ2-3; perhaps TRBD1 as D (5 bases). Trimming stripped 4 bases from V and 2 bases from J, with 17 bases between. Germline V gene data show CDR1 as SGHKS and CDR2 as YYEKEE (reference sequence). CDR3 length: 16 amino acids. The CDR3 is CASSPGTGVYTDTQYF. The DNA for the CDR3 is TGTGCCAGCAGCCCCGGCACAGGTGTATACACAGATACGCAGTATTTT.

This clone was recorded once. The CDR3 DNA follows: TGCGCCAGCAGCCAAGGACAGCTCACCGGGGAGCTGTTTTTT. Protein: CASSQGQLTGELFF. V and J are TRBV4-3 and TRBJ2-2; TRBD1 might be the D (5 bases). The CDR3 covers 14 residues. Between the trimmed V and J ends, which lost 1 base and 4 bases, there was a span of 7 bases. Germline V CDR1 and CDR2: LGHNA, YSLEER.

The rearrangement links TRBV5-1 to TRBJ2-3; maybe TRBD2 (5 bases). This CDR3 is 14 amino acids long. CDR1 is SGHRS, CDR2 YFSETQ, per germline. The V end lost 7 bases, the J end lost 5 bases, and 17 bases lay between the germline ends. The DNA for the CDR3 is TGCGCCAGCTCGAGGTCGGTCGGGGAAGATACGCAGTATTTT. This gives the protein CASSRSVGEDTQYF.

The rearrangement links TRBV28 to TRBJ2-3; 8 nucleotides line up with TRBD1. Germline V gene lookup returns CDR1 MDHEN and CDR2 SYDVKM. CDR3 size: 14 residues. V dropped 10 bases and J dropped 6; count of bases not matched to a gene: 12. CDR3 amino acids: CATTGGPSRDTQYF. CDR3 sequence (DNA): TGTGCCACTACAGGGGGGCCCTCACGGGATACGCAGTATTTT.

This chain uses TRBV6-5 with TRBJ1-5; the match to TRBD1 covers 8 bases. Per germline, CDR1 MNHEY and CDR2 SVGAGI. Trimming removed 6 bases from V and 4 bases from J; junction bases left unmatched: 2. This CDR3 has 13 amino acids. The CDR3 DNA sequence: TGTGCCAGCAGGAGGACAGGGAATCAGCCCCAGCATTTT. Translating gives CASRRTGNQPQHF.

The V call is TRBV9, the J call TRBJ1-2; 11 positions agree with TRBD1. The V segment lost 4 bases and the J segment 4 bases; nucleotides outside the gene matches: 9. The CDR3 consists of 16 residues. CDR1 and CDR2 (germline): SGDLS, YYNGEE. CDR3 bases: TGTGCCAGCAGCTTAGGACAGGGGGCGCGTATCTATGGCTACACCTTC. Residues: CASSLGQGARIYGYTF.

The gene calls are TRBV7-9 and TRBJ2-3, with TRBD2 matching over 10 bases. The trim removed 4 bases at V and 1 base at J, leaving 8 bases unmatched. This CDR3 has 17 residues. The germline V gene encodes CDR1 SEHNR and CDR2 FQNEAQ (reference sequence). Here the CDR3 reads CASSSLGLAGGTDTQYF. The CDR3 coding sequence is TGTGCCAGCAGCTCGCTCGGGCTAGCGGGAGGCACAGATACGCAGTATTTT.

The chain combines TRBV30 with TRBJ1-6; 10 bases fit TRBD1. V was pared by 2 bases and J by 9 bases, with 4 bases of the junction left unmatched. Per germline, CDR1 GTSNPN and CDR2 SVGIG (reference sequence). The CDR3 spans 14 residues. CDR3 sequence (DNA): TGTGCCTGGAGTCCTGGACAGGGGGTTTCACCCCTCCACTTT. Translated: CAWSPGQGVSPLHF. The whole variable domain, filled in from reference TRBV30 and TRBJ1-6, reads SQTIHQWPATLVQPVGSPLSLECTVEGTSNPNLYWYRQAAGRGLQLLFYSVGIGQISSEVPQNLSASRPQDRQFILSSKKLLLSDSGFYLCAWSPGQGVSPLHFGNGTRLTVT.

This clone was recorded once. The sample holds other DNA sequences that translate to the same CDR3. The chain couples TRBV7-9 to TRBJ1-5; D possibly corresponds to TRBD1 (6 bases). Germline lookup yields CDR1 SEHNR and CDR2 FQNEAQ (reference sequence). Trimming cost V 5 bases and J 4 bases, with 9 bases left between them. The CDR3 totals 13 residues. The CDR3 DNA reads TGTGCCAGCAGCCCCACAGGGAATCAGCCCCAGCATTTT. Its translation is CASSPTGNQPQHF.

The chain combines TRBV6-4 with TRBJ2-6, with D unresolved. Trimming took 8 bases from V and 0 from J, leaving 8 bases between them. Germline V gene data show CDR1 as MRHNA and CDR2 as SNTAGT. The CDR3 is 14 residues long. CDR3 in DNA: TGTGCCAGCCGAGCAAACTCTGGGGCCAACGTCCTGACTTTC. It encodes CASRANSGANVLTF.

This clone was seen repeatedly, ten times or more. The genes are TRBV12-5 and TRBJ2-5; 12 nucleotides agree with TRBD2. Germline lookup yields CDR1 LGHNT and CDR2 FRNRAP. V was pared by 6 bases and J by 4 bases, with 15 bases of the junction left unmatched. The CDR3 is 18 residues long. The CDR3 here is CASGWDRGGLAGRETQYF. In nucleotides, the CDR3 is TGTGCTAGTGGCTGGGACAGGGGAGGACTAGCGGGAAGAGAGACCCAGTACTTC.

The chain links TRBV6-2 or TRBV6-3 to TRBJ1-1; D is ambiguous. Germline V CDR1 and CDR2: MNHEY, SVGEGT. The V gene lost 5 bases and the J gene lost 8 bases, with 9 bases spanning the gap. The CDR3 contains 11 residues. The CDR3 here is CASSETSEAFF. The CDR3 nucleotides are TGTGCCAGCAGTGAGACATCCGAAGCTTTCTTT.

This chain links TRBV6-5 with TRBJ2-7; TRBD1 aligns across 9 bases. The CDR3 length is 13 residues. The germline gives CDR1 MNHEY, CDR2 SVGAGI. V trimming: 4 bases; J trimming: 7 bases; junction bases outside the gene matches: 5. Written as DNA, the CDR3 is TGTGCCAGCAGTTGGACAGGGGAAGGAGAGCAGTACTTC. The encoded protein is CASSWTGEGEQYF.

V is TRBV27 and J is TRBJ1-1; no firm D call. V dropped 2 bases and J dropped 8 bases, with 6 bases sitting between them. CDR3 length: 11 amino acids. Per the germline V gene, CDR1 is MNHEY and CDR2 is SMNVEV (reference sequence). CDR3 region: CASSLGMEAFF. CDR3 DNA sequence: TGTGCCAGCAGTTTAGGCATGGAAGCTTTCTTT.

The rearrangement uses TRBV11-2 and TRBJ2-7; 11 bases align to TRBD2. Per germline, CDR1 SGHAT and CDR2 FQNNGV. The CDR3 consists of 17 residues. V lost 6 bases, J lost 4 bases, and 14 bases stayed unmatched. CDR3 residues: CASRPASLAGGGYEQYF. The CDR3 nucleotides read TGTGCCAGCAGGCCGGCGTCTCTAGCGGGAGGCGGTTACGAGCAGTACTTC.

The rearrangement uses TRBV19 and TRBJ2-7; D perhaps matches TRBD1 (6 bases). The CDR3 runs 13 residues. Per the germline V gene, CDR1 is LNHDA and CDR2 is SQIVND (reference sequence). V lost 4 bases to trimming and J lost 6 bases, with 13 bases between them. CDR3 sequence: CASSTAGEREQYF. The CDR3 bases are TGTGCCAGTAGTACTGCAGGGGAGCGCGAGCAGTACTTC.

J is TRBJ2-2 and V is TRBV24-1; TRBD1 matches 8 bases. The J segment lost 8 bases and the V segment lost 7 bases, leaving 17 bases of the junction unmatched. Germline V gives CDR1 KGHDR, CDR2 SFDVKD. This CDR3 spans 17 amino acids. This chain's CDR3 is CATREAAGQVRGGELFF. CDR3 DNA sequence: TGTGCCACCAGGGAGGCGGCGGGACAGGTGCGTGGTGGGGAGCTGTTTTTT.

The V call is TRBV5-6, the J call TRBJ1-5; D perhaps matches TRBD1 (5 bases). The CDR3 covers 14 residues. Looked up from germline, CDR1 is SGHDT and CDR2 is YYEEEE. Trimming shortened V by 1 base and J by 7 bases, and 12 bases separated the two germline ends. The CDR3 protein is CASSLLGAEQPQHF. The CDR3 DNA reads TGTGCCAGCAGCTTGTTAGGGGCCGAGCAGCCCCAGCATTTT.

The table lists this clone with a count of one. The chain has TRBV7-2 and TRBJ2-7; TRBD2 matches at 13 bases. Germline V CDR1 and CDR2: SGHTA, FQGNSA. The CDR3 has 16 amino acids. After removal of 7 bases from V and 4 bases from J, the junction contained 10 bases not matched to a gene. The CDR3 sequence: CASISPLAGGRYEQYF. As DNA, the CDR3 is TGTGCCAGCATCTCACCACTAGCGGGAGGGCGGTACGAGCAGTACTTC.

J is TRBJ1-5 and V is TRBV7-9, with D perhaps TRBD1 (5 bases). Trimming took 0 bases from V and 7 from J, leaving 16 bases between them. This CDR3 comprises 16 residues. The germline V gene has CDR1 SEHNR and CDR2 FQNEAQ (reference sequence). CDR3 loop: CASSLASAGQSQPQHF. CDR3 nucleotides: TGTGCCAGCAGCTTAGCGTCGGCAGGGCAAAGCCAGCCCCAGCATTTT.

V and J are TRBV19 and TRBJ1-4; 7 nucleotides match TRBD1. The V segment lost 8 bases and the J segment 4 bases; nucleotides outside the gene matches: 10. The CDR3 runs 15 residues. Germline V gene sequence: CDR1 LNHDA, CDR2 SQIVND (reference sequence). The chain's CDR3 is CASGPGGQLNEKLFF. The DNA for the CDR3 is TGTGCCAGTGGGCCCGGGGGACAGCTTAATGAAAAACTGTTTTTT.

The chain recombines TRBV30 with TRBJ1-2, with a tentative D call TRBD1 (5 bases). CDR1 GTSNPN and CDR2 SVGIG come from the germline V gene (reference sequence). CDR3 size: 13 residues. Trimming took off 1 base at V and 3 bases at J, with 9 bases between the two ends. CDR3 in amino acids: CAWSGGSDYGYTF. As DNA, the CDR3 is TGTGCCTGGAGTGGGGGCTCGGACTATGGCTACACCTTC.

The V call is TRBV4-3, the J call TRBJ2-7, with 11 bases aligning to TRBD2. Germline trimming cut 1 base from V and 3 bases from J; bases unmatched to any gene: 5. CDR1 and CDR2 (germline): LGHNA, YSLEER. This CDR3 has 16 amino acids. CDR3 DNA: TGCGCCAGCAGCCAAGGGCGGCTAGCGGGGGGCTACGAGCAGTACTTC. Protein product: CASSQGRLAGGYEQYF.

The rearrangement joins TRBV28 to TRBJ2-7; TRBD2 matches 9 bases. V was pared by 7 bases and J by 0 bases, with 7 bases of the junction left unmatched. Germline V gene sequence: CDR1 MDHEN, CDR2 SYDVKM. The CDR3 has 15 residues. CDR3 protein: CASTLTSGRSYEQYF. In nucleotides, the CDR3 is TGTGCCAGCACCCTGACTAGCGGACGCTCCTACGAGCAGTACTTC.

The chain has TRBV10-3 and TRBJ1-1; tentative D call: TRBD1 (5 bases). The V gene lost 0 bases and the J gene lost 1 base, with 15 bases spanning the gap. The CDR3 totals 17 residues. The germline V gene has CDR1 ENHRY and CDR2 SYGVKD. As DNA, the CDR3 is TGTGCCATCAGTGAGTCAGGAGGGCTTGGGGGGAACACTGAAGCTTTCTTT. Encoded protein: CAISESGGLGGNTEAFF.

The chain has TRBV18 and TRBJ2-7, with a tentative D call TRBD1 (5 bases). V lost 5 bases and J 5 bases, leaving 13 bases between the germline ends. This CDR3 is 13 amino acids long. CDR1 is KGHSH, CDR2 LQKENI, per germline. The CDR3 bases are TGTGCCAGCTCAAACAGGCGCACCGACGAGCAGTACTTC. This gives the protein CASSNRRTDEQYF.

This clone appeared once. The chain carries TRBV18 and TRBJ2-2, with 10 bases lining up with TRBD2. CDR3 length: 19 residues. Germline trimming cut 3 bases from V and 3 bases from J; bases unmatched to any gene: 13. Germline V gives CDR1 KGHSH, CDR2 LQKENI. The CDR3 DNA reads TGTGCCAGCTCACCCCTACCCAGCGGGAGGGCCTTTGACACCGGGGAGCTGTTTTTT. It codes for CASSPLPSGRAFDTGELFF.

CDR3 loop: CASSPATGALYEQYF. The CDR3 DNA reads TGTGCCAGCAGCCCGGCGACAGGCGCCCTTTACGAGCAGTACTTC. The V and J genes are TRBV2 and TRBJ2-7; perhaps TRBD1 as D (6 bases). The V end lost 6 bases, the J end lost 4 bases, and 19 bases lay between the germline ends. The CDR3 covers 15 residues. Germline loops: CDR1 SNHLY, CDR2 FYNNEI.

This clone was seen a handful of times. The V and J genes are TRBV5-8 and TRBJ2-7; TRBD1 might be the D (6 bases). Germline V lookup: CDR1 SGHTS, CDR2 YDEGEE. CDR3 size: 13 residues. V shed 4 bases and J shed 0 bases, with 8 bases lying between them. For the CDR3, the DNA is TGTGCCAGCAGCAAGGACAGCTCCTACGAGCAGTACTTC. As protein: CASSKDSSYEQYF.

This clone turned up a few times. The chain links TRBV28 to TRBJ1-1; D is unclear. The CDR3 consists of 13 residues. Germline V gene sequence: CDR1 MDHEN, CDR2 SYDVKM. Trimming pared 3 bases from V and 6 bases from J, leaving 11 bases between. CDR3 nucleotide sequence: TGTGCCAGCAGTTTTGTAGTGGTCGCTGAAGCTTTCTTT. Amino acid sequence: CASSFVVVAEAFF.

V is TRBV10-2 and J is TRBJ2-4; weak D call: TRBD2 (6 bases). Deletions cut 6 bases from V and 5 bases from J, with 14 bases between. CDR3 size: 14 residues. The germline gives CDR1 WSHSY, CDR2 SAAADI. For the CDR3, the DNA is TGCGCCAGCAGGCCGCCGGGACTCGAAAACATTCAGTACTTC. Translating gives CASRPPGLENIQYF.

The chain uses TRBV2 and TRBJ1-5; no definite D call. Trimming removed 3 bases at V and 11 bases at J, with 8 bases between. Germline assignment: CDR1 SNHLY and CDR2 FYNNEI. The CDR3 length is 11 residues. The CDR3 sequence is CASSENSAQHF. In DNA, the CDR3 is TGTGCCAGCAGTGAGAATTCGGCCCAGCATTTT.